The TCR beta chain described here comes from a study of blood T cell repertoires in COVID-19. Germline CDR1 is MNHEY and CDR2 is SMNVEV (reference sequence). V was pared by 6 bases and J by 6 bases, with 15 bases between. CDR3 length: 14 residues. Original methodology: Amplification of reference gene primers was used by the study to estimate nucleated cell counts. TCRdb's copy holds only in-frame clones and misses some; the assay was immunoSEQ multiplex PCR. D and trimming come from the DNA, and the V and J calls and clone size come from that table. The sample has about 310,000 clones; under 90% are singletons.

The chain couples TRBV27 to TRBJ1-5; maybe TRBD1 (6 bases). Sample: peripheral blood. The sequence derives from a woman aged 25 to 39 with COVID-19, enrolled during active disease. The CDR3 reads CASSLQGHGQPQHF. The CDR3 DNA is TGTGCCAGCAGCCTACAGGGCCACGGTCAGCCCCAGCATTTT.